This T cell receptor beta chain is drawn from a study of PD-L1 blockade in urothelial cancer (dated by TCRdb to about 2017). Concerning the study at large: Every patient began therapy in the mid-2010s and was given atezolizumab 1,200 mg intravenously every 3 weeks. About 90% of the 29 patients were males with bladder-origin urothelial cancer, and about two thirds of the roughly 30 reported a prior smoking history. An ECOG performance status of 0 or 1 was recorded for the patients, and 0 to 3 prior chemotherapy regimens had been received by the patients. Blood samples were analyzed 3 weeks after the start of treatment (second dose) and 6 weeks after the start of treatment. A median of 141,255 T cells and fewer than 85,000 unique TCRs was obtained from blood samples, and a median clonality of 0.080 was observed. The study, an exploratory multi-omic analysis, examined somatic, immune and clinical correlates of response to PD-L1 blockade with atezolizumab in urothelial cancer. Pretreatment tumor samples and matched peripheral blood, collected serially before and after atezolizumab treatment, underwent TCR sequencing. Durable clinical benefit meant progression-free survival longer than 6 months, and TCR features were also tested against progression-free and overall survival. In the same patients who had TCR sequencing, pretreatment tumors also underwent whole exome sequencing and RNA sequencing. Nine or ten patients reached durable clinical benefit, while 15 to 25 patients did not. Under 30 patients had pretreatment blood TCR-seq, about 24 had at least one posttreatment blood collection, and about 24 had tumor TCR-seq.

A total of 29 patients with locally advanced or metastatic urothelial carcinoma, treated at Memorial Sloan Kettering on a trial protocol, made up the cohort. Peripheral blood mononuclear cells were collected pretreatment and during treatment, with between 1 and 8 total time points per patient. The Qiagen DNeasy Blood extraction kit was used to purify genomic DNA from total PBMCs and tumor samples. Collected pretreatment and during treatment, PBMCs were isolated and stored as previously described. Each PCR received spiked-in synthetic TCR analog templates so that absolute template abundance could be estimated from read counts. Using the immunoSEQ assay, TCRbeta CDR3 regions were amplified from genomic DNA with bias-controlled V and J gene primers. Sequencing of rearranged TCRbeta segments was done at approximately 20X coverage. The study's own analysis went as follows. Sequencing errors were corrected by clustering, and CDR3s were annotated against IMGT so that V, D and J genes could be assigned. Downstream analyses used only productive TCRbeta rearrangements and left out out-of-frame or stop-codon sequences. Clonality was computed as one minus Shannon entropy normalized by the log of the number of unique productive sequences. Clones differing between time points or between blood and tumor were identified by Fisher's exact test with Benjamini-Hochberg correction at adjusted p below 0.01. What TCRdb holds here is the immuneACCESS table cut down to in-frame rearrangements. Part of the clones is not present; checked against another copy, under half of the missing clones reflect an unresolved V gene, and the others are unexplained. The DNA gave D and trimming, while V, J and clone size come from that table. This sample holds 80,000 to 100,000 clones; roughly 80% were observed only once. 9% to 9.5% of the sample goes to the ten largest clones.

The germline V gene sets CDR1 to SGHRS and CDR2 to YFSETQ. The CDR3 holds 14 amino acids from the cysteine to the phenylalanine. CDR3 DNA only is kept here, 42 bases in frame from base 1. V and J are trimmed by 3 bases and 0 bases, and the gene matches miss 1 base of the junction. Concerning this clone itself: This clone's antigen is unknown. No quality values exist for individual bases; no much larger clone is one base distant.

The investigation overall reported the following: A pretreatment peripheral blood TCR clonality below the median was linked to improved progression-free and overall survival. Because of the small sample size (n ≈ 31) and the many exploratory analyses performed, the results are intended to be regarded as hypothesis-generating. Patients with durable benefit showed greater expansion of tumor-associated TCR clones in peripheral blood 3 weeks after starting treatment (n ≈ 20, p = 0.022).

This clonotype was sampled from a man aged 65-85 years with urothelial cancer. The V and J genes are TRBV5-1 and TRBJ2-3, with 7 bases aligning to TRBD1. Sequenced here: PBMCs, sampled around atezolizumab (anti-PD-L1) treatment. The CDR3 corresponds to CASSWDSSTDTQYF. The DNA sequence reads TGCGCCAGCAGCTGGGACAGTAGCACAGATACGCAGTATTTT.